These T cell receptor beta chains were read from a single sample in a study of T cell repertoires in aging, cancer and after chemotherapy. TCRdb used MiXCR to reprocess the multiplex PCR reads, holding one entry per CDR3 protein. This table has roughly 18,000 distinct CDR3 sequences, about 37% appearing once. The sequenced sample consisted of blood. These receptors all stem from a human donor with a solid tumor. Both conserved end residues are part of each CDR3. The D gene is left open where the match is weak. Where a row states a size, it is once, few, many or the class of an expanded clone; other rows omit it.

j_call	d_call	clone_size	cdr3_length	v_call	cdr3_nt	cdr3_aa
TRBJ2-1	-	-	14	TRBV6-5	TGTGCCAGCAGTGGGGCTTCCTCCTACAATGAGCAGTTCTTC	CASSGASSYNEQFF
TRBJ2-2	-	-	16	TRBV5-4	TGTGCCAGCAGCTCCACAGGGAGGGTGAGGGCCGGGGAGCTGTTTTTT	CASSSTGRVRAGELFF
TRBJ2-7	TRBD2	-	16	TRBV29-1	TGCAGCGTCGATATACCTCTAGCGGGAGGCTACAACGAGCAGTACTTC	CSVDIPLAGGYNEQYF
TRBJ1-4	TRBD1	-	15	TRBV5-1	TGCGCCAGCGCCCTTGGGACAGGTCTTTATGGAAAACTGTTTTTT	CASALGTGLYGKLFF
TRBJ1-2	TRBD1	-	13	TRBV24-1	TGTGCCACCAGTGAACGACAGGGCTATGGCTACACCTTC	CATSERQGYGYTF
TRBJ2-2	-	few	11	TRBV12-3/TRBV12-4	TGTGCCAGCAGTTACACCGGGGAGCTGTTTTTT	CASSYTGELFF
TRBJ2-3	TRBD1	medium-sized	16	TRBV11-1	TGTGCCAGCAGCTTATTGAGGACAGGGGGCACAGATACGCAGTATTTT	CASSLLRTGGTDTQYF
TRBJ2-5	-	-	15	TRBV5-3	TGCGCCAGCAGCTTGGAAGGAGTCCAGGGAGAGACCCAGTACTTC	CASSLEGVQGETQYF
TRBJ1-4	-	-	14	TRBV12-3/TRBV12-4	TGTGCCAGCAGTAATATGCAGGGAGACGAAAAACTGTTTTTT	CASSNMQGDEKLFF
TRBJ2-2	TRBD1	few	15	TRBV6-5	TGTGCCAGCAGCCTTCCTTCAGGGGGCACCGGGGAGCTGTTTTTT	CASSLPSGGTGELFF
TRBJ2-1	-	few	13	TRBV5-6	TGTGCCAGCAGCTTGGGCTCATACAATGAGCAGTTCTTC	CASSLGSYNEQFF
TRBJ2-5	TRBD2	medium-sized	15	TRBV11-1	TGTGCCAGCAGCGCTACCGGGACTAACCAAGAGACCCAGTACTTC	CASSATGTNQETQYF
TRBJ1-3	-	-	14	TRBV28	TGTGCCAGCAGTTTACAGGGGTCTGGAAACACCATATATTTT	CASSLQGSGNTIYF
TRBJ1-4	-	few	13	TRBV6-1	TGTGCCAGCAGTGATACAACTAATGAAAAACTGTTTTTT	CASSDTTNEKLFF
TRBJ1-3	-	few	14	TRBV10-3	TGTGCCATCAGTGACTCAGGGCCTGGAAACACCATATATTTT	CAISDSGPGNTIYF
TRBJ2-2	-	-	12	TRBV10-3	TGTGCCATTGGCCCCGTCACCGGGGAGCTGTTTTTT	CAIGPVTGELFF
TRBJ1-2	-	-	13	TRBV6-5	TGTGCCAGCGGAGAGGTTTCCGCTGGTGGCTACACCTTC	CASGEVSAGGYTF
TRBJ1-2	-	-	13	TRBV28	TGTGCCAGCAGGGCAGGGCCTAACTATGGCTACACCTTC	CASRAGPNYGYTF
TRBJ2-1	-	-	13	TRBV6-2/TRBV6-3	TGTGCCAGCAGAAAGACAGCCGGCAATGAGCAGTTCTTC	CASRKTAGNEQFF
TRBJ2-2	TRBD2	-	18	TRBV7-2	TGTGCCAGCAGCTTATTGGGCCGACTAGCGGGGGGGTTGGGGGAGCTGTTTTTT	CASSLLGRLAGGLGELFF
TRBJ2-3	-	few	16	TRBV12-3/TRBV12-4	TGTGCCAGCAGTTTAAGTCCGGATGCTAGCACAGATACGCAGTATTTT	CASSLSPDASTDTQYF
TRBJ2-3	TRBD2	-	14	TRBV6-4	TGTGCCAGCAGTTTAGCGGGGGGCACAGATACGCAGTATTTT	CASSLAGGTDTQYF
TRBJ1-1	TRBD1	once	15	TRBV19	TGTGCCAGTAATCCGGGACAGGCCATTTTAACTGAAGCTTTCTTT	CASNPGQAILTEAFF
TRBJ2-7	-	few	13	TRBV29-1	TGCAGCGCTTGGGACCGCTACACCCGGGAGCAGTACTTC	CSAWDRYTREQYF
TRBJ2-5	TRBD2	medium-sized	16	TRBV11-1	TGTGCCAGCAGCTCCCCGGGACTAGCGGAACAAGAGACCCAGTACTTC	CASSSPGLAEQETQYF
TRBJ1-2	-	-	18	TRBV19	TGTGCCAGTAGTATCGCTGGAGGGCTACTATCAACTAACTATGGCTACACCTTC	CASSIAGGLLSTNYGYTF
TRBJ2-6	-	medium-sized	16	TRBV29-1	TGCAGCGTTCAGGACGGTGGCCTGTCTGGGGCCAACGTCCTGACTTTC	CSVQDGGLSGANVLTF
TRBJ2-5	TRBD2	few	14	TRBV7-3	TGTGCCAGCAGCTGGGGACTAGCGAAAGAGACCCAGTACTTC	CASSWGLAKETQYF
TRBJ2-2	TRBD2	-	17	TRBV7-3	TGTGCCAGCAGCAAGACTAGCGGGAGAAGTTTCCCCGGGGAGCTGTTTTTT	CASSKTSGRSFPGELFF
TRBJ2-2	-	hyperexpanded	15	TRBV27	TGTGCCAGCAGTTTATCGCAGCTCCTCGTCGGGGAGCTGTTTTTT	CASSLSQLLVGELFF
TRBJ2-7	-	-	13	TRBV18	TGTGCCAGCTCACTAACGGACAGCTACGAGCAGTACTTC	CASSLTDSYEQYF
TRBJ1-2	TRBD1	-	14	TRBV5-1	TGTGCCAGCAGCTCCGGGACAGGGGTCAGGGGCTACACCTTC	CASSSGTGVRGYTF
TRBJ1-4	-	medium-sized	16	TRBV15	TGTGCCACCAGCACCGGACAGACTGCAACTAATGAAAAACTGTTTTTT	CATSTGQTATNEKLFF
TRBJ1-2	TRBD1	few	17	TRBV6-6	TGTGCCAGCAGTTACCTCCCGACAGGGGGCGTTCACTATGGCTACACCTTC	CASSYLPTGGVHYGYTF
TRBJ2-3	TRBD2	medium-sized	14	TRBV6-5	TGTGCCAGCTGGGTCCGGGGGGGCCAAGATACGCAGTATTTT	CASWVRGGQDTQYF
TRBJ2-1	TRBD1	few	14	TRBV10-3	TGTGCCACCTTGGGACAGCTATCCTACAATGAGCAGTTCTTC	CATLGQLSYNEQFF
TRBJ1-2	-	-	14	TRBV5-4	TGTGCCAGCAGCTTGGAGGGGACGATCTATGGCTACACCTTC	CASSLEGTIYGYTF
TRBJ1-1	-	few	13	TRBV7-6	TGTGCCAGCAGCCCACCGGGACCCCAAGAAGCTTTCTTT	CASSPPGPQEAFF
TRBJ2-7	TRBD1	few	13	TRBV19	TGTGCCAGTAGTACAGGGGGTTCCTACGAGCAGTACTTC	CASSTGGSYEQYF
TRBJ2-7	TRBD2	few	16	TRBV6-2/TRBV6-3	TGTGCCAGCAGTTACCCGACTAGCGGATCCGCCTACGAGCAGTACTTC	CASSYPTSGSAYEQYF
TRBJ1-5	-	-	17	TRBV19	TGTGCCAGTAGTATATACATGGGAGGGCAAAGCAATCAGCCCCAGCATTTT	CASSIYMGGQSNQPQHF
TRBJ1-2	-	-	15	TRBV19	TGTGCCAGTAGTATTAGGATGTCTGGGGAGAGTGGCTACACCTTC	CASSIRMSGESGYTF
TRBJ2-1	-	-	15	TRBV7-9	TGTGCCAGCAGCTTAGGTGGACAGCTCTACAATGAGCAGTTCTTC	CASSLGGQLYNEQFF
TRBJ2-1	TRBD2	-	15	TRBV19	TGTGCCAGTAGAAGGACTAGCGGGAGTTTCGATGAGCAGTTCTTC	CASRRTSGSFDEQFF
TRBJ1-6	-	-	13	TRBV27	TGTGCCAGCAGTTGGGGGATTAGTTCACCCCTCCACTTT	CASSWGISSPLHF
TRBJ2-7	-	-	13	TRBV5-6	TGTGCCAGCAGCTATAACAGGCCTGAGAAGCAGTACTTC	CASSYNRPEKQYF
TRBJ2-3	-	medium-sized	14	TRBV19	TGTGCCAGTAGTCCCACGGCCCTCACAGATACGCAGTATTTT	CASSPTALTDTQYF
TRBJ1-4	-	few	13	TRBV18	TGTGCCAGCTCACCACGCCTAGACGAAAAACTGTTTTTT	CASSPRLDEKLFF
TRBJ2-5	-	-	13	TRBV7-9	TGTGCCAGCAGCCGCACCCCCGCGGAGACCCAGTACTTC	CASSRTPAETQYF
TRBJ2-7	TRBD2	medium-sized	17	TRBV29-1	TGCAGCGTCGGACCCGGTGCTAGCGGGGAGAGAACCTACGAGCAGTACTTC	CSVGPGASGERTYEQYF
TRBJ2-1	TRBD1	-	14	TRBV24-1	TGTGCCACCAGTGATGGCGGACAGGGGAATGAGCAGTTCTTC	CATSDGGQGNEQFF
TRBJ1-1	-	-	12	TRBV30	TGTGCCTGGGCCCTGGGTAGAACTGAAGCTTTCTTT	CAWALGRTEAFF
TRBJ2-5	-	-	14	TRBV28	TGTGCCAGCAGTCCGGGGGGCTGGGGGGAGACCCAGTACTTC	CASSPGGWGETQYF
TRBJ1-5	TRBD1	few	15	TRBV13	TGTGCCAGCAGCTTAAAAGGAGGCAGGGGGCAGCCCCAGCATTTT	CASSLKGGRGQPQHF
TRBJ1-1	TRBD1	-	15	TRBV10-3	TGTGCCATGACCCGGGACAGGGGCTTCAACACTGAAGCTTTCTTT	CAMTRDRGFNTEAFF
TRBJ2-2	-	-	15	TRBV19	TGTGCCAGTAGGGGAACAGGGCTGGGCTTCGGGGAGCTGTTTTTT	CASRGTGLGFGELFF